The rows below give T cell receptor beta chains drawn from one sample of a study of T cells after yellow fever vaccination. TCRdb reprocessed the 5' RACE reads via MiXCR and lists one record per CDR3 protein. The sample shows around 40,000 distinct CDR3 sequences, 6.8% of them seen only once. The specimen comprised CD8+ T cells not binding an NS4B(214-222) dextramer, sorted from PBMCs, sampled 45 days after the yellow fever booster vaccination. All receptors derive from a man aged 25-45 years who received the YFV17D yellow fever vaccine. Each CDR3 is given with its conserved first and last residue. D genes are given only for firm matches. Not every row has a clone size; where given, it reads once, few, many or a size class.

V gene: TRBV7-2; clone size: many; D gene: NA; J gene: TRBJ2-3; CDR3 DNA: TGTGCCAGCAGCCTAGGGACGGGAAGGAGAGATACGCAGTATTTT; CDR3 protein: CASSLGTGRRDTQYF
V gene: TRBV27; clone size: few; D gene: NA; J gene: TRBJ2-7; CDR3 DNA: TGTTTTGGGGGCAGCAAGATCTACGAGCAGTACTTC; CDR3 protein: CFGGSKIYEQYF
V gene: TRBV20-1; clone size: few; D gene: NA; J gene: TRBJ2-7; CDR3 DNA: TGCAGTGCTAGAGGCGGGCGCCTCTACGAGCAGTACTTC; CDR3 protein: CSARGGRLYEQYF
V gene: TRBV20-1; clone size: many; D gene: NA; J gene: TRBJ1-3; CDR3 DNA: TGCAGACCGATGAGCCATGACAGGTTTTTCCTGGGACGGAACACCATATATTTT; CDR3 protein: CRPMSHDRFFLGRNTIYF
V gene: TRBV12-3/TRBV12-4; clone size: many; D gene: TRBD2; J gene: TRBJ2-3; CDR3 DNA: TGTGCCAGCGGGAACCCGATCCTTAGCGGGAGTGATACGCAGTATTTT; CDR3 protein: CASGNPILSGSDTQYF
V gene: TRBV3-1; clone size: NA; D gene: NA; J gene: TRBJ2-7; CDR3 DNA: TGTGCCAGCAGCCAAGAGCTGATTTACGAGCAGTACTTC; CDR3 protein: CASSQELIYEQYF
V gene: TRBV5-1; clone size: many; D gene: TRBD2; J gene: TRBJ2-5; CDR3 DNA: TGCGCCAGCAGCTTTGGACTAGCGGGAGAAGAGACCCAGTACTTC; CDR3 protein: CASSFGLAGEETQYF
V gene: TRBV6-4; clone size: many; D gene: TRBD2; J gene: TRBJ2-2; CDR3 DNA: TGTGCCAGCAGTCAGCGGGAGGCCCCCACCGGGGAGCTGTTTTTT; CDR3 protein: CASSQREAPTGELFF
V gene: TRBV28; clone size: many; D gene: NA; J gene: TRBJ1-1; CDR3 DNA: TGTGCCAGCAGGCCCCACGTCCCTGAAGCTTTCTTT; CDR3 protein: CASRPHVPEAFF
V gene: TRBV12-3/TRBV12-4; clone size: many; D gene: NA; J gene: TRBJ2-5; CDR3 DNA: TGTGCCAGCAATACACAGGGGGGGGAGACCCAGTACTTC; CDR3 protein: CASNTQGGETQYF
V gene: TRBV27; clone size: many; D gene: TRBD1; J gene: TRBJ2-7; CDR3 DNA: TGTGCCGCAGGGATTCAGGGGGCCTCTCCCCACTTC; CDR3 protein: CAAGIQGASPHF
V gene: TRBV5-6; clone size: many; D gene: NA; J gene: TRBJ2-7; CDR3 DNA: TGTGCCAGCAGCGCACAGGACGGCTACGAGCAGTACTTC; CDR3 protein: CASSAQDGYEQYF
V gene: TRBV20-1; clone size: many; D gene: TRBD2; J gene: TRBJ2-5; CDR3 DNA: TGCAGTGCTAGAGATGGGAGCGGGAGGTCCCAAGAGACCCAGTACTTC; CDR3 protein: CSARDGSGRSQETQYF
V gene: TRBV15; clone size: many; D gene: TRBD2; J gene: TRBJ2-2; CDR3 DNA: TGTGCCACCACTCCCCCGACTAGCGGGAGTGTAGGCACCGGGGAGCTGTTTTTT; CDR3 protein: CATTPPTSGSVGTGELFF
V gene: TRBV29-1; clone size: few; D gene: NA; J gene: TRBJ2-3; CDR3 DNA: TGCAGCGTTGAATTGGGGGTGGCAGATACGCAGTATTTT; CDR3 protein: CSVELGVADTQYF
V gene: TRBV11-2; clone size: many; D gene: TRBD2; J gene: TRBJ2-7; CDR3 DNA: TGTGCCAGCAGCGCCCTAGCGGGAGAGGCTGGCGAGCAGTACTTC; CDR3 protein: CASSALAGEAGEQYF
V gene: TRBV6-1; clone size: many; D gene: NA; J gene: TRBJ2-2; CDR3 DNA: TGTGCCAGCTCATGGGAGGGGGCGGGCACCGGGGAGCTGTTTTTT; CDR3 protein: CASSWEGAGTGELFF
V gene: TRBV20-1; clone size: many; D gene: NA; J gene: TRBJ1-2; CDR3 DNA: TGCAGTGCTAGAGTTGGCTACACCTTC; CDR3 protein: CSARVGYTF
V gene: TRBV2; clone size: many; D gene: NA; J gene: TRBJ1-5; CDR3 DNA: TGTGCCAGCAGTGACAGTGCTCAGCCCCAGCATTTT; CDR3 protein: CASSDSAQPQHF
V gene: TRBV5-4; clone size: NA; D gene: NA; J gene: TRBJ2-1; CDR3 DNA: TGTGCCAGCAGCGGCCCCGATGGCCTAAATGAGCAGTTCTTC; CDR3 protein: CASSGPDGLNEQFF
V gene: TRBV30; clone size: few; D gene: NA; J gene: TRBJ1-1; CDR3 DNA: TGTGCCCAGGAACAGTACACTGAAGCTTTCTTT; CDR3 protein: CAQEQYTEAFF
V gene: TRBV27; clone size: many; D gene: NA; J gene: TRBJ2-7; CDR3 DNA: TGTGCCAGCAGTCTACGAGGCCCCTACGAGCAGTACTTC; CDR3 protein: CASSLRGPYEQYF
V gene: TRBV6-2/TRBV6-3; clone size: many; D gene: NA; J gene: TRBJ2-1; CDR3 DNA: TGTGCCAGCAGTTTCGAGGGAGTCCACAATGAGCAGTTCTTC; CDR3 protein: CASSFEGVHNEQFF
V gene: TRBV4-3; clone size: many; D gene: NA; J gene: TRBJ2-1; CDR3 DNA: TGCGCCAGCAGCCAATCCCTGGGACTCTTGAGCTCCTACAATGAGCAGTTCTTC; CDR3 protein: CASSQSLGLLSSYNEQFF
V gene: TRBV4-3; clone size: few; D gene: TRBD2; J gene: TRBJ2-2; CDR3 DNA: TGCGCCAGCAGCCACGTTGTGTTAGCGGGAAACGAAGGGGAGCTGTTTTTT; CDR3 protein: CASSHVVLAGNEGELFF
V gene: TRBV6-6; clone size: many; D gene: NA; J gene: TRBJ1-4; CDR3 DNA: TGTGCCACTGTACAGGGCCCGAATGAAAAACTGTTTTTT; CDR3 protein: CATVQGPNEKLFF
V gene: TRBV12-3/TRBV12-4; clone size: NA; D gene: TRBD1; J gene: TRBJ1-1; CDR3 DNA: TGTGCCAGCAGCTCTTGGACAGGGGGCAGGACTGAAGCTTTCTTT; CDR3 protein: CASSSWTGGRTEAFF
V gene: TRBV20-1; clone size: many; D gene: NA; J gene: TRBJ1-2; CDR3 DNA: TGCAGTGCTAGAGAACTCGACACGGTCTACGGGGACTATGGCTACACCTTC; CDR3 protein: CSARELDTVYGDYGYTF
V gene: TRBV30; clone size: many; D gene: NA; J gene: TRBJ2-1; CDR3 DNA: TGTGCCTGGAGGCTAGCGAATGAGCAGTTCTTC; CDR3 protein: CAWRLANEQFF
V gene: TRBV6-5; clone size: many; D gene: NA; J gene: TRBJ2-1; CDR3 DNA: TGTGCCAGCAGTTCCGGGACCCCACCCGAGCAGTTCTTC; CDR3 protein: CASSSGTPPEQFF
V gene: TRBV5-6; clone size: few; D gene: TRBD1; J gene: TRBJ2-1; CDR3 DNA: TGTGCCAGCAGCGCCGGGACAGGACGTCATCGTGAGCAGTTCTTC; CDR3 protein: CASSAGTGRHREQFF
V gene: TRBV5-1; clone size: NA; D gene: TRBD2; J gene: TRBJ2-7; CDR3 DNA: TGCGCCAGCAGCTTGGCGTCGGGAGGTTCCTACGAGCAGTACTTC; CDR3 protein: CASSLASGGSYEQYF
V gene: TRBV10-3; clone size: medium-sized; D gene: NA; J gene: TRBJ2-7; CDR3 DNA: TGTGCCATCAGTTACACCGACGGGGACTACGAGCAGTACTTC; CDR3 protein: CAISYTDGDYEQYF
V gene: TRBV15; clone size: many; D gene: NA; J gene: TRBJ2-7; CDR3 DNA: TGTGCCACCAGCAGAGTTGAAGGACAACTCCCCTACGAGCAGTACTTC; CDR3 protein: CATSRVEGQLPYEQYF
V gene: TRBV4-1; clone size: many; D gene: NA; J gene: TRBJ1-1; CDR3 DNA: TGCGCCAGCAGCCAAACAGGGTCCGTCGACACTGAAGCTTTCTTT; CDR3 protein: CASSQTGSVDTEAFF
V gene: TRBV15; clone size: few; D gene: NA; J gene: TRBJ2-4; CDR3 DNA: TGTGCCACCAGCAGGAGCGGAAACATTCAGTACTTC; CDR3 protein: CATSRSGNIQYF